A single sample is the source of the 3 T cell receptor beta chains below, sequenced in a study of T cells after yellow fever vaccination. Using its own MiXCR run on the 5' RACE reads, TCRdb lists one record per CDR3 protein. The data show roughly 150,000 distinct CDR3 sequences, less than 8.5% seen once. The sample was CD4+ T cells sorted from PBMCs, taken 10 days after the yellow fever booster vaccination. These receptor sequences come from a man aged 25 to 40 who received the YFV17D yellow fever vaccine.

In regard to this clonotype: A read error is possible here, since a much larger clone lies one base away. The genes are TRBV20-1 and TRBJ2-1, with D maybe TRBD2 (5 bases). Per the germline V gene, CDR1 is DFQATT and CDR2 is SNEGSKA (reference sequence). The CDR3 sequence is 15 residues long. The V end was cut by 4 bases, the J end by 3 bases, with 16 bases between. The CDR3 loop reads CSATLEGDFYNEQFF. CDR3 nucleotides: TGCAGTGCTACACTAGAGGGAGATTTCTACAATGAGCAGTTCTTC.

This clonotype has ten or more counts. V and J are TRBV20-1 and TRBJ2-7; D perhaps matches TRBD2 (6 bases). This CDR3 is 14 amino acids long. V lost 2 bases and J 4 bases, leaving 15 bases between the germline ends. Germline CDR1 and CDR2: DFQATT and SNEGSKA (reference sequence). In DNA form, the CDR3 reads TGCAGTGCTAGACGTCCCGGGAGTGGTTACGAGCAGTACTTC. Protein sequence: CSARRPGSGYEQYF.

This clonotype was seen repeatedly, ten times or more. The genes are TRBV5-1 and TRBJ2-5; D is unresolved. From germline, CDR1 is SGHRS and CDR2 YFSETQ. This CDR3 has 14 residues. Trimming took 2 bases from V and 1 from J, leaving 9 bases between them. DNA of the CDR3: TGCGCCAGCAGCTTTAACGACGGCCAAGAGACCCAGTACTTC. This translates into CASSFNDGQETQYF. Together with reference TRBV5-1 and TRBJ2-5, the CDR3 gives the full variable domain: KAGVTQTPRYLIKTRGQQVTLSCSPISGHRSVSWYQQTPGQGLQFLFEYFSETQRNKGNFPGRFSGRQFSNSRSEMNVSTLELGDSALYLCASSFNDGQETQYFGPGTRLLVL.